These T cell receptor beta chains were read from a single sample in a study of blood T cell repertoires in COVID-19. Libraries were prepared by immunoSEQ multiplex PCR; TCRdb keeps only in-frame clonotypes and omits some of them. The sample has 150,000 or so clones, 82% seen once. Specimen: peripheral blood. Receptors originate from a woman between 65 and 79 years old with acute or convalescent COVID-19. CDR3s include the opening cysteine and the closing phenylalanine or tryptophan. A D gene is named only where the DNA matches it firmly. Rows give clone size only sometimes, using once, few, many, or a class for an expanded clone.

d_call clone_size j_call v_call cdr3_nt cdr3_aa
TRBD1 . TRBJ1-2 TRBV28 TGTGCCAGCCGGACTTCAGGGTCAGAAACAGGGGATGGTGGCTACACCTTC CASRTSGSETGDGGYTF
. . TRBJ1-1 TRBV15 TGTGCCACCAGCAAGCTGAACACTGAAGCTTTCTTT CATSKLNTEAFF
. . TRBJ1-6 TRBV30 TGTGCCTGGACCCGGGACTATAATTCACCCCTCCACTTT CAWTRDYNSPLHF
. once TRBJ1-5 TRBV4-3 TGCGCCAGCAGCCCCGGACACCATAGCAATCAGCCCCAGCATTTT CASSPGHHSNQPQHF
. . TRBJ1-1 TRBV5-1 TGCGCCAGCAGTCCGGGCGGGGTGAACACTGAAGCTTTCTTT CASSPGGVNTEAFF
. . TRBJ1-5 TRBV5-6 TGTGCCAGCAGCTTGGGGCGGGAGGGCAATCAGCCCCAGCATTTT CASSLGREGNQPQHF
. . TRBJ1-1 TRBV19 TGTGCCAGTAGTATTAACGGGAACACTGAAGCTTTCTTT CASSINGNTEAFF
. . TRBJ2-1 TRBV12-3/TRBV12-4 TGTGCCAGCGGGAGAGGGAATGAGCAGTTCTTC CASGRGNEQFF
. . TRBJ1-1 TRBV9 TGTGCCAGCAGCGTAAGACCCGGGGGAGGGGTACAGACTGAAGCTTTCTTT CASSVRPGGGVQTEAFF
TRBD2 . TRBJ2-1 TRBV3-1/TRBV3-2 TGTGCCAGCAGCCAAGATCTGCTAGCGGGGGGAGAGGAGCAGTTCTTC CASSQDLLAGGEEQFF